This TCR beta chain was identified during a study of T cells in Graves' hyperthyroidism and ophthalmopathy. TCR beta CDR3 regions were amplified from RNA transcripts. HTBI primers drove first-round RT-PCR of the TCR CDR3. TCRdb ran MiXCR on the multiplex PCR reads and lists one entry per CDR3 protein. Among a few hundred thousand distinct CDR3 sequences, 15% to 20% were seen once, and the ten largest hold 29%. This TCR came from a woman aged 25 to 39 with Graves' ophthalmopathy. Specimen: blood.

As DNA, the CDR3 is TGTGCCACCAGTGATCCGGACGCTGGAGCATATGGCTACACCTTC. Translation: CATSDPDAGAYGYTF. The genes are TRBV24-1 and TRBJ1-2; D is unresolved. CDR1 KGHDR and CDR2 SFDVKD come from the germline V gene. The CDR3 spans 15 residues. The V end lost 3 bases, the J end lost 5 bases, and 15 bases lay between the germline ends.